These 14 T cell receptor beta chains came from one sample sequenced in a study of graft-versus-host responses after intestinal transplantation. Sequencing was performed with immunoSEQ multiplex PCR; in TCRdb, only in-frame clones are kept and a portion is missing. The data contain 96,000 or so clones, 80% to 95% of them seen just once; the ten biggest clones take up more than 0.15%. For these receptors, no antigen is known. The source was unstimulated CD4+ T cells sorted from spleen or lymph node cells, collected before intestinal transplant. These receptors came from a human donor who received an intestinal transplant.

This clone was recorded once. V usage is TRBV18 and J usage is TRBJ1-6; D uncertain. Trimming removed 9 bases at V and 5 bases at J, with 17 bases between. The CDR3 contains 15 residues. CDR1 is KGHSH and CDR2 is LQKENI in the germline V gene. The CDR3 DNA sequence: TGTGCCAGTCGCCCCGCCGGGAGGAATAATTCACCCCTCCACTTT. Its protein is CASRPAGRNNSPLHF.

V gene TRBV10-3 combines with J gene TRBJ2-1; 7 bases are shared with TRBD2. The CDR3 is made up of 16 amino acids. The germline V gene has CDR1 ENHRY and CDR2 SYGVKD. The V gene end was trimmed by 3 bases and the J gene end by 1 base; junction bases not matched to a gene: 6. DNA for the CDR3: TGTGCCATCAGTGAAGCTAGCGGTGGGTCCTACAATGAGCAGTTCTTC. This gives the protein CAISEASGGSYNEQFF.

The chain has TRBV6-5 and TRBJ1-1; D is ambiguous. Germline CDR1 MNHEY, CDR2 SVGAGI. Trimming left V 1 base short and J 2 bases short, with 8 bases between. The CDR3 is 14 amino acids. CDR3 nucleotide sequence: TGTGCCAGCAGTTACTTAAACAGTAACACTGAAGCTTTCTTT. As protein: CASSYLNSNTEAFF.

The chain carries TRBV6-5 and TRBJ2-5, with D hard to call. The germline V gene has CDR1 MNHEY and CDR2 SVGAGI. This CDR3 contains 13 residues. The germline V and J ends were trimmed by 5 bases and 1 base, with 8 bases remaining between them. CDR3 protein: CASSPGTQETQYF. CDR3 nucleotide sequence: TGTGCCAGCAGTCCGGGTACCCAAGAGACCCAGTACTTC.

The chain recombines TRBV6-6 with TRBJ2-1; 8 positions match TRBD1. V lost 7 bases to trimming and J lost 0 bases; unmatched junction nucleotides: 5. The V gene's germline CDR1 is MNHNY and CDR2 SVGAGI (reference sequence). The CDR3 is 15 amino acids. The CDR3 region is CASKDRGDSYNEQFF. In DNA form, the CDR3 reads TGTGCCAGCAAAGACAGGGGCGACTCCTACAATGAGCAGTTCTTC.

The chain links TRBV6-6 to TRBJ2-7; 10 bases match TRBD1. The germline V gene encodes CDR1 MNHNY and CDR2 SVGAGI (reference sequence). Trimming cost V 6 bases and J 2 bases; bases outside gene matches: 7. This CDR3 has 15 amino acids. The CDR3 here is CASRRTGGTAYEQYF. The CDR3 coding sequence is TGTGCCAGCAGGCGGACAGGGGGAACGGCCTACGAGCAGTACTTC.

V and J are TRBV4-3 and TRBJ1-2; 7 bases map to TRBD1. After removal of 4 bases from V and 3 bases from J, the junction contained 5 bases not matched to a gene. Germline CDR1 LGHNA, CDR2 YSLEER. The CDR3 loop spans 14 amino acids. In nucleotides, the CDR3 is TGCGCCAGCAGCCGCGGAGGGACAGACTATGGCTACACCTTC. Translation gives CASSRGGTDYGYTF.

The chain employs TRBV27 and TRBJ2-7, with a weak D call TRBD1 (6 bases). V dropped 4 bases and J dropped 3 bases, with 25 bases sitting between them. From germline, CDR1 is MNHEY and CDR2 SMNVEV (reference sequence). CDR3 length: 18 residues. The CDR3 spells CASSSRRSSDRIFYEQYF. The CDR3 nucleotides are TGTGCCAGCAGTTCCCGTCGTTCGTCCGACAGGATATTCTACGAGCAGTACTTC.

V and J are TRBV7-2 and TRBJ2-7, with TRBD2 matching 12 bases. Looked up from germline, CDR1 is SGHTA and CDR2 is FQGNSA. V shed 5 bases, J shed 2 bases, and the junction held 4 bases outside the gene matches. The CDR3 extends over 15 amino acids. The CDR3 DNA follows: TGTGCCAGCAGCCCGGGACTAGCGGGCACCTACGAGCAGTACTTC. Residues: CASSPGLAGTYEQYF.

The chain has TRBV9 and TRBJ1-6, with 8 bases aligning to TRBD1. There are 15 residues in the CDR3. The V segment lost 3 bases and the J segment 6 bases; nucleotides outside the gene matches: 5. Germline values: CDR1 SGDLS, CDR2 YYNGEE. The CDR3 sequence: CASSAPGGFNSPLHF. CDR3 bases: TGTGCCAGCAGCGCCCCAGGGGGCTTTAATTCACCCCTCCACTTT.

The gene calls are TRBV7-9 and TRBJ2-7, with 12 positions matching TRBD2. Germline V CDR1 and CDR2: SEHNR, FQNEAQ (reference sequence). The trim removed 4 bases at V and 6 bases at J, leaving 4 bases unmatched. The CDR3 totals 14 residues. The chain's CDR3 is CASSWTSGTPEQYF. The CDR3 nucleotides are TGTGCCAGCAGCTGGACTAGCGGGACCCCCGAGCAGTACTTC. The full variable domain, with the rest looked up from reference TRBV7-9 and TRBJ2-7, is DTGVSQNPRHKITKRGQNVTFRCDPISEHNRLYWYRQTLGQGPEFLTYFQNEAQLEKSRLLSDRFSAERPKGSFSTLEIQRTEQGDSAMYLCASSWTSGTPEQYFGPGTRLTVT.

V usage is TRBV19 and J usage is TRBJ2-3; the D gene is possibly TRBD1 (6 bases). Germline lookup yields CDR1 LNHDA and CDR2 SQIVND (reference sequence). This CDR3 contains 17 residues. V lost 4 bases and J lost 2, with 19 bases in between. The CDR3 nucleotides read TGTGCCAGTAGTACCGACCTTACAGGGCTTTACACAGATACGCAGTATTTT. This translates into CASSTDLTGLYTDTQYF.

The chain has TRBV4-1 and TRBJ1-2; D unclear. There are 11 residues in the CDR3. V lost 5 bases and J 7 bases, leaving 8 bases between the germline ends. Looked up from germline, CDR1 is MGHRA and CDR2 is YSYEKL. The CDR3 here is CASSSLSGYTF. CDR3 in DNA: TGCGCCAGCAGCTCGCTGAGTGGCTACACCTTC.

This clone has only one observation. The V call is TRBV6-5, the J call TRBJ2-7, with D tentatively TRBD1 (6 bases). Germline-derived CDR1 and CDR2 are MNHEY and SVGAGI. V was cut by 5 bases and J by 2 bases, with 13 bases left in between. The CDR3 runs to 14 residues. CDR3 sequence reads: CASSGQQGPYEQYF. The CDR3, as DNA: TGTGCCAGCAGTGGCCAACAGGGACCCTACGAGCAGTACTTC.